The 32 T cell receptor beta chains listed next were all sequenced from one sample in a study of blood T cell repertoires in COVID-19. Clones were sequenced by immunoSEQ multiplex PCR, and TCRdb holds only the in-frame ones, with some missing. The sample has roughly 200,000 clones; around 85% are singletons. Sequencing was carried out using peripheral blood. Receptors originate from a human donor with active or convalescent COVID-19. The donor label of this sample is uncertain.

This chain links TRBV5-4 with TRBJ2-1, with TRBD2 matching 11 bases. The CDR3 spans 16 residues. Losses at the gene ends were 4 bases for V and 5 bases for J; bases not matched to a gene: 8. Germline values: CDR1 SGHNT, CDR2 YYREEE (reference sequence). CDR3 region: CASSPRRTSGHNEQFF. The CDR3 coding sequence is TGTGCCAGCAGCCCCAGAAGGACTAGCGGGCACAATGAGCAGTTCTTC. Using reference TRBV5-4 and TRBJ2-1 for the parts outside the CDR3, the full variable domain is ETGVTQSPTHLIKTRGQQVTLRCSSQSGHNTVSWYQQALGQGPQFIFQYYREEENGRGNFPPRFSGLQFPNYSSELNVNALELDDSALYLCASSPRRTSGHNEQFFGPGTRLTVL.

The chain uses TRBV13 and TRBJ1-2; D perhaps matches TRBD1 (6 bases). Trimming cost V 4 bases and J 8 bases, with 11 bases left between them. This CDR3 comprises 12 residues. The V gene's germline CDR1 is PRHDT and CDR2 FYEKMQ (reference sequence). In DNA form, the CDR3 reads TGTGCCAGCAGCTCAACAGGGAACGGCTACACCTTC. This codes for CASSSTGNGYTF. Based on the CDR3 plus reference TRBV13 and TRBJ1-2, the full variable domain is AAGVIQSPRHLIKEKRETATLKCYPIPRHDTVYWYQQGPGQDPQFLISFYEKMQSDKGSIPDRFSAQQFSDYHSELNMSSLELGDSALYFCASSSTGNGYTFGSGTRLTVV.

Here the CDR3 DNA reads TGTGCCAGCAGCCAGGGCACCGGGACAGGGCGCACAGGGCAGTACTTC. It yields the protein CASSQGTGTGRTGQYF. The chain joins TRBV3-1 (or the pseudogene TRBV3-2) to TRBJ2-7; 9 bases are shared with TRBD1. CDR3 length: 16 amino acids. The germline CDR1 and CDR2 sequences are LGHDT and YNNKEL (reference sequence). Trimming removed 3 bases from V and 9 bases from J; junction bases left unmatched: 15.

This rearrangement joins TRBV19 to TRBJ2-7; possibly TRBD1 for D (6 bases). CDR3 length equals 10 residues. V was clipped by 6 bases and J by 7 bases, with 7 bases between them. Germline V lookup: CDR1 LNHDA, CDR2 SQIVND (reference sequence). CDR3 in amino acids: CASSGQEQYF. CDR3 in DNA: TGTGCCAGTAGCGGACAGGAGCAGTACTTC. The full variable domain, in which reference TRBV19 and TRBJ2-7 provide the parts outside the CDR3, is DGGITQSPKYLFRKEGQNVTLSCEQNLNHDAMYWYRQDPGQGLRLIYYSQIVNDFQKGDIAEGYSVSREKKESFPLTVTSAQKNPTAFYLCASSGQEQYFGPGTRLTVT.

This chain links TRBV6-5 with TRBJ1-6, with a possible D match to TRBD1 (5 bases). The V end was cut by 4 bases, the J end by 4 bases, with 14 bases between. CDR3 length equals 16 residues. Germline loops: CDR1 MNHEY, CDR2 SVGAGI. CDR3 sequence: CASSSFSGGYNSPLHF. As DNA, the CDR3 is TGTGCCAGCAGTTCCTTTAGTGGGGGGTATAATTCACCCCTCCACTTT.

The chain links TRBV7-9 to TRBJ2-2; TRBD2 aligns across 11 bases. Germline V lookup: CDR1 SEHNR, CDR2 FQNEAQ (reference sequence). This CDR3 has 19 residues. Losses at the gene ends were 5 bases for V and 6 bases for J; bases not matched to a gene: 17. The CDR3 protein is CASSVTSGSLPKRAGELFF. The CDR3 DNA sequence: TGTGCCAGCAGCGTCACTAGCGGGAGTTTACCGAAAAGGGCCGGGGAGCTGTTTTTT.

The chain has TRBV11-2 and TRBJ2-7, with D perhaps TRBD2 (5 bases). The germline V gene encodes CDR1 SGHAT and CDR2 FQNNGV. The V end lost 4 bases, the J end lost 3 bases, and 7 bases lay between the germline ends. The CDR3 totals 12 residues. CDR3 DNA: TGTGCCAGCAGCTCGGGATTCTACGAGCAGTACTTC. Its translation: CASSSGFYEQYF.

This chain connects TRBV11-3 to TRBJ2-1, with D possibly being TRBD2 (6 bases). Looked up from germline, CDR1 is SGHNT and CDR2 is YENEEA. Deletions cut 2 bases from V and 12 bases from J, with 11 bases between. CDR3 length: 12 residues. The DNA of the CDR3 is TGTGCCAGCAGCTTATGGGGGGAAGGGCAGTTCTTC. It specifies CASSLWGEGQFF.

The chain couples TRBV12-3 or TRBV12-4 to TRBJ1-2, with TRBD1 matching 10 bases. This CDR3 has 13 amino acids. Trimming took 6 bases from V and 8 from J; bases not matched to a gene: 6. In DNA, the CDR3 is TGTGCCAGCAGGCCCGGGACAGGGGTGGGCTACACCTTC. Protein sequence: CASRPGTGVGYTF.

The chain carries TRBV5-1 and TRBJ1-1; D not certain. The CDR3 loop spans 13 amino acids. V lost 7 bases and J lost 5, with 15 bases in between. Germline V gene data show CDR1 as SGHRS and CDR2 as YFSETQ. The DNA of the CDR3 is TGCGCCAGCGCCGTCCCGGGTGATACTGAAGCTTTCTTT. This codes for CASAVPGDTEAFF. Supplemented by reference TRBV5-1 and TRBJ1-1, the full variable domain reads KAGVTQTPRYLIKTRGQQVTLSCSPISGHRSVSWYQQTPGQGLQFLFEYFSETQRNKGNFPGRFSGRQFSNSRSEMNVSTLELGDSALYLCASAVPGDTEAFFGQGTRLTVV.

V gene TRBV7-2 combines with J gene TRBJ2-7; D not resolved. CDR3 length: 15 residues. Trimming removed 1 base from V and 2 bases from J, with 12 bases in between. The germline CDR1 and CDR2 sequences are SGHTA and FQGNSA. The CDR3 nucleotides are TGTGCCAGCAGCTTAGTGCCGCAGGTAACCTACGAGCAGTACTTC. Translating gives CASSLVPQVTYEQYF.

This clone was recorded only once. At one of its ends the junction is not consistent with the germline gene, which may arise from a read error. The chain couples TRBV7-3 to TRBJ1-1, with TRBD1 as a possible D gene (5 bases). The CDR3 runs 13 residues. Germline V gene data show CDR1 as SGHTA and CDR2 as FQGTGA. Written as DNA, the CDR3 is TGTGCCAGCAGCTTCCGGGGGAACAATGAAGCTTTCTTT. Translated, it gives CASSFRGNNEAFF.

In its sample, this clone was seen a few times. The chain recombines TRBV30 with TRBJ1-2; D is possibly TRBD1 (5 bases). The germline gives CDR1 GTSNPN, CDR2 SVGIG (reference sequence). The V gene lost 2 bases and the J gene lost 8 bases, with 18 bases spanning the gap. This CDR3 region has 14 residues. The CDR3 DNA sequence: TGTGCCTGGAGTAGCGACAGAATAACTAAGGGCTACACCTTC. It is translated as CAWSSDRITKGYTF.

V gene TRBV5-6 combines with J gene TRBJ2-3; 8 bases align to TRBD2. CDR1 and CDR2 from the germline V gene are SGHDT and YYEEEE. The CDR3 extends over 16 amino acids. The V gene end was trimmed by 5 bases and the J gene end by 1 base; junction bases not matched to a gene: 9. The CDR3 nucleotides read TGTGCCAGCAGAAATATCCGGGGGGGCGGCACAGATACGCAGTATTTT. This codes for CASRNIRGGGTDTQYF.

The V and J genes are TRBV27 and TRBJ1-1, with TRBD1 matching over 7 bases. CDR3 length: 13 residues. Germline assignment: CDR1 MNHEY and CDR2 SMNVEV (reference sequence). V lost 6 bases to trimming and J lost 2 bases; unmatched junction nucleotides: 3. The CDR3 region is CASRGTVNTEAFF. The CDR3 nucleotides are TGTGCCAGCAGAGGGACAGTAAACACTGAAGCTTTCTTT.

This chain connects TRBV4-3 to TRBJ1-3; no definite D call. Germline-derived CDR1 and CDR2 are LGHNA and YSLEER. This CDR3 comprises 13 residues. V was shortened by 0 bases and J by 10 bases, with 10 bases between the two germline ends. The CDR3 here is CASSQDRGLTIYF. The CDR3 DNA reads TGCGCCAGCAGCCAAGACAGAGGCCTTACCATATATTTT.

This chain connects TRBV7-3 to TRBJ1-2, with unresolved D. CDR3 length equals 15 residues. The germline CDR1 and CDR2 sequences are SGHTA and FQGTGA. The V end was cut by 5 bases, the J end by 5 bases, with 18 bases between. The CDR3 nucleotides are TGTGCCAGCAGCCCGACGGGGATGCAGGAGTATGGCTACACCTTC. Its translation: CASSPTGMQEYGYTF.

The chain couples TRBV5-1 to TRBJ2-5, with D perhaps TRBD1 (6 bases). V was shortened by 3 bases and J by 1 base, with 16 bases between the two germline ends. The germline V gene encodes CDR1 SGHRS and CDR2 YFSETQ. This CDR3 is 16 amino acids long. The CDR3: CASSWGSGAPQETQYF. CDR3 in DNA: TGCGCCAGCAGCTGGGGGTCAGGGGCTCCCCAAGAGACCCAGTACTTC.

The rearrangement links TRBV6-5 to TRBJ1-2; 9 positions agree with TRBD1. V dropped 5 bases and J dropped 5; count of bases not matched to a gene: 3. The length of the CDR3 is 13 residues. Germline V lookup: CDR1 MNHEY, CDR2 SVGAGI. CDR3 region: CASSRTGEYGYTF. Here the CDR3 DNA reads TGTGCCAGCAGTAGGACAGGGGAGTATGGCTACACCTTC.

The V and J genes are TRBV5-4 and TRBJ2-1, with D possibly TRBD2 on 5 matching bases. CDR3 length equals 15 residues. The V and J ends lost 6 bases and 0 bases respectively, with 13 bases between them. Germline loops: CDR1 SGHNT, CDR2 YYREEE (reference sequence). For the CDR3, the DNA is TGTGCCAGCACCATCCCGGGGAGCTCCTACAATGAGCAGTTCTTC. Translated: CASTIPGSSYNEQFF.

This clone was found a few times. V and J are TRBV7-2 and TRBJ2-2; D might be TRBD2 (5 bases). There are 17 residues in the CDR3. Germline V CDR1 and CDR2: SGHTA, FQGNSA. Deletions cut 4 bases from V and 9 bases from J, with 24 bases between. The CDR3 reads CASSYDPASRASWELFF. CDR3 sequence (DNA): TGTGCCAGCAGCTACGACCCCGCTAGCCGAGCTAGCTGGGAGCTGTTTTTT.

The chain employs TRBV6-2 or TRBV6-3 and TRBJ2-7, with D possibly matching TRBD2 (6 bases). V was trimmed by 0 bases and J by 6 bases, leaving 12 bases between them. Germline V CDR1 and CDR2: MNHEY, SVGEGT. The CDR3 sequence is 14 residues long. CDR3 protein: CASSYSSTSVEQYF. CDR3 bases: TGTGCCAGCAGTTACTCGTCGACTAGTGTCGAGCAGTACTTC.

The chain is built from TRBV6-6 and TRBJ1-2, with D perhaps TRBD1 (5 bases). The CDR3 is made up of 15 amino acids. Looked up from germline, CDR1 is MNHNY and CDR2 is SVGAGI (reference sequence). V was clipped by 4 bases and J by 3 bases, with 15 bases between them. CDR3 sequence: CASSSLRGAHYGYTF. The CDR3 DNA is TGTGCCAGCAGTTCCCTAAGGGGTGCCCACTATGGCTACACCTTC.

The rearrangement uses TRBV28 and TRBJ2-7, with 10 bases that match TRBD2. V gave up 6 bases and J gave up 3 bases; unmatched junction bases: 11. The CDR3 covers 16 residues. Germline CDR1 reads MDHEN; CDR2 reads SYDVKM. The CDR3 loop reads CASRIVPSGGLYEQYF. The CDR3, as DNA: TGTGCCAGCAGGATAGTTCCTAGCGGGGGACTCTACGAGCAGTACTTC.

V gene TRBV5-5 combines with J gene TRBJ1-5, with D hard to call. The germline V and J ends were trimmed by 3 bases and 3 bases, with 13 bases remaining between them. Germline V gene lookup returns CDR1 SGHKS and CDR2 YYEKEE (reference sequence). The CDR3 is 15 residues long. The CDR3 protein is CASSSGSMINQPQHF. The CDR3 nucleotides are TGTGCCAGCAGCTCAGGATCTATGATCAATCAGCCCCAGCATTTT.

The chain uses TRBV6-1 and TRBJ1-3, with D possibly being TRBD1 (6 bases). V gave up 2 bases and J gave up 5 bases, with 13 bases separating them. CDR3 size: 15 residues. Germline V gene data show CDR1 as MNHNS and CDR2 as SASEGT. The CDR3 sequence: CASSEWAGDRNTIYF. CDR3 coding DNA: TGTGCCAGCAGTGAATGGGCAGGGGATAGAAACACCATATATTTT.

The V and J genes are TRBV5-6 and TRBJ2-4; 7 nucleotides match TRBD2. The CDR3 consists of 15 residues. The germline CDR1 and CDR2 sequences are SGHDT and YYEEEE. After removal of 4 bases from V and 9 bases from J, the junction contained 13 bases not matched to a gene. The CDR3 region is CASSLGGLVQTIQYF. The DNA of the CDR3 is TGTGCCAGCAGCCTCGGGGGGTTGGTACAGACCATTCAGTACTTC. Full variable domain (remainder filled in from reference TRBV5-6 and TRBJ2-4): DAGVTQSPTHLIKTRGQQVTLRCSPKSGHDTVSWYQQALGQGPQFIFQYYEEEERQRGNFPDRFSGHQFPNYSSELNVNALLLGDSALYLCASSLGGLVQTIQYFGAGTRLSVL.

Notes on this clone: A read error may produce the germline difference seen at one junction end. The chain couples TRBV11-2 to TRBJ1-3; 8 bases align to TRBD1. Per the germline V gene, CDR1 is SGHAT and CDR2 is FQNNGV. The CDR3 totals 14 residues. CDR3 loop: CASSFGTGGDTIYF. The CDR3 coding sequence is TGTGCCAGCAGCTTCGGGACAGGTGGAGACACCATATATTTT.

This clone appeared a few times. The V gene is TRBV27, the J gene TRBJ1-2; no reliable D call. Germline CDR1 is MNHEY and CDR2 is SMNVEV (reference sequence). The CDR3 loop spans 16 amino acids. V lost 2 bases and J 1 base, leaving 14 bases between the germline ends. CDR3 amino acids: CASSLILGTDNYGYTF. DNA for the CDR3: TGTGCCAGCAGTTTAATTTTGGGCACAGATAACTATGGCTACACCTTC.

The V gene is TRBV4-1, the J gene TRBJ1-4; no clear D gene. Trimming cost V 0 bases and J 8 bases, with 19 bases left between them. CDR1 and CDR2 from the germline V gene are MGHRA and YSYEKL. The CDR3 length is 17 residues. For the CDR3, the DNA is TGCGCCAGCAGCCAAGAACAGACGCGCACGCTAACGGAAAAACTGTTTTTT. Translated: CASSQEQTRTLTEKLFF.

This chain links TRBV7-2 with TRBJ2-1; TRBD2 is a possible D gene (7 bases). Looked up from germline, CDR1 is SGHTA and CDR2 is FQGNSA. Between the trimmed V and J ends, which lost 2 bases and 8 bases, there was a span of 22 bases. This CDR3 region has 17 residues. The CDR3 is CASSLTGGRGGSYEQFF. The CDR3 DNA sequence: TGTGCCAGCAGCTTAACGGGGGGCAGGGGAGGTAGCTATGAGCAGTTCTTC.

V is TRBV7-9 and J is TRBJ2-7; a weak D match, TRBD2 (6 bases). Germline V gives CDR1 SEHNR, CDR2 FQNEAQ (reference sequence). CDR3 length equals 14 residues. V lost 7 bases and J 3 bases, leaving 16 bases between the germline ends. In DNA form, the CDR3 reads TGTGCCAGCACCAACACCGGGACTTACTACGAGCAGTACTTC. It encodes CASTNTGTYYEQYF.